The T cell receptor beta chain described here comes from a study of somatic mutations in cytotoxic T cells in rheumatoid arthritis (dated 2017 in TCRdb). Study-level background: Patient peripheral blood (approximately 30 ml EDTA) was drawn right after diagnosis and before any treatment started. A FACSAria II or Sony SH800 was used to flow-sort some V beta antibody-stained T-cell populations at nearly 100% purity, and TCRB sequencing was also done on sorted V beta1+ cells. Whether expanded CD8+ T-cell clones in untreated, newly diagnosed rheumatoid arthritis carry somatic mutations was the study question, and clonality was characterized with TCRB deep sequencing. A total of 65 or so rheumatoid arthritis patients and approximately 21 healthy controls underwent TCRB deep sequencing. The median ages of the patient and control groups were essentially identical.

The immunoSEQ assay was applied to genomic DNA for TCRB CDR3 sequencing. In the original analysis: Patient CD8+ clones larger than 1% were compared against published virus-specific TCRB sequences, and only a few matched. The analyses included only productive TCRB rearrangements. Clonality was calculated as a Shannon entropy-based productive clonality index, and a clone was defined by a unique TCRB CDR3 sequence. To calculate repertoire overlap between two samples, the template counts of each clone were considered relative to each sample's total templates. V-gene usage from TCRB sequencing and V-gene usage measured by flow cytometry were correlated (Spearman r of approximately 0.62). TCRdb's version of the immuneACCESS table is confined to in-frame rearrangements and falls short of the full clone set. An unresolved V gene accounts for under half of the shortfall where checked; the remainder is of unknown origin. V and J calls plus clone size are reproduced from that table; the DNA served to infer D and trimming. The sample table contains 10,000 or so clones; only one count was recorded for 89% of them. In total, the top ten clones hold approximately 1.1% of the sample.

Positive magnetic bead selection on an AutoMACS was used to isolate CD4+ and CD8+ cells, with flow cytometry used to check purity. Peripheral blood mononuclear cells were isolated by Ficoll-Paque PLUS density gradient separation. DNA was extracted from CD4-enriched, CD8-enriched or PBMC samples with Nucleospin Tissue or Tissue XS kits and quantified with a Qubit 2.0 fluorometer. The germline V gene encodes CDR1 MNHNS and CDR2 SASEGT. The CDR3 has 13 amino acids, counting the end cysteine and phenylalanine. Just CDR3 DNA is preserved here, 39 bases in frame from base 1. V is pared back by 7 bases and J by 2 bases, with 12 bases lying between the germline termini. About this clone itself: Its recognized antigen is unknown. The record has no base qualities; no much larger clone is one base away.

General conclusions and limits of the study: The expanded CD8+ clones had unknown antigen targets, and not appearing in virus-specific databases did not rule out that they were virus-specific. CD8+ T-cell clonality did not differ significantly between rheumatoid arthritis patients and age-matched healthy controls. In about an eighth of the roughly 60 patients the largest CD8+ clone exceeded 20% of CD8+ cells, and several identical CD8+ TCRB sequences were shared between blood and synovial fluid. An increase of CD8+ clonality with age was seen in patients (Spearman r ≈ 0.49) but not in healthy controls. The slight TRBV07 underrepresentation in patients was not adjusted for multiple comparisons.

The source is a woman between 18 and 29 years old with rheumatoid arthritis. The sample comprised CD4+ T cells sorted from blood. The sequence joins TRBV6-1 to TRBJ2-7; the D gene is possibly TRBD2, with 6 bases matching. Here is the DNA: TGTGCCAGCACCGCGGGGAGGCCCTACGAGCAGTACTTC. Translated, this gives CASTAGRPYEQYF.